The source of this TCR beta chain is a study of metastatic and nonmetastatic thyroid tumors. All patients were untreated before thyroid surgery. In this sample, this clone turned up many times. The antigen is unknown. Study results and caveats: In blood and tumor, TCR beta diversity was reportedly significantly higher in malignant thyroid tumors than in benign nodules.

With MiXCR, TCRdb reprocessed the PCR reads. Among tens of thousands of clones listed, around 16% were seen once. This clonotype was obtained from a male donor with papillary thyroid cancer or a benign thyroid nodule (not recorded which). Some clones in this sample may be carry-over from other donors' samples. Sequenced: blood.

The CDR3 region has the DNA TGTGCCAGCAGCGTAGGGGAGGCGAGGGGGGGGTCCTACGAGCAGTACTTC. The encoded protein is CASSVGEARGGSYEQYF. J is TRBJ2-7 and V is TRBV9; perhaps TRBD2 as D (7 bases). Trimming cost V 0 bases and J 1 base, with 17 bases left between them. The CDR3 has 17 amino acids. The germline CDR1 and CDR2 sequences are SGDLS and YYNGEE. The full variable domain, rest sourced from reference TRBV9 and TRBJ2-7, is DSGVTQTPKHLITATGQRVTLRCSPRSGDLSVYWYQQSLDQGLQFLIQYYNGEERAKGNILERFSAQQFPDLHSELNLSSLELGDSALYFCASSVGEARGGSYEQYFGPGTRLTVT.